Detailed here is one TCR beta chain. Its antigen is currently unknown. Sequencing was performed with immunoSEQ multiplex PCR; in TCRdb, only in-frame clones are kept and a portion is missing. The sample has roughly 11,000 clones, around 84% seen once. The germline gives CDR1 LNHDA, CDR2 SQIVND (reference sequence). V gave up 5 bases and J gave up 6 bases, with 16 bases separating them. The CDR3 is made up of 14 amino acids. No patient escaped relapse after autologous stem cell transplantation, and brentuximab vedotin exposure varied. This sample is drawn from a study of PD-1 blockade in classical Hodgkin lymphoma. Study at large: Patients received nivolumab 3 mg/kg intravenously every 2 weeks. Whole-study results and caveats: Baseline TCR diversity was reportedly lower in newly diagnosed patients than healthy donors. Compared with baseline, CD4+ but not CD8+ TCR diversity had risen significantly by C4D1.

The clonotype was recovered from a human donor with classical Hodgkin lymphoma. Sequenced here: peripheral blood mononuclear cells (PBMCs), sampled at baseline. The V gene is TRBV19, the J gene TRBJ1-2; D might be TRBD1 (5 bases). CDR3 protein: CASSPRTGGHGYTF. The CDR3 DNA sequence: TGTGCCAGTAGTCCTCGGACGGGGGGTCATGGCTACACCTTC.